A selection of T cell receptor beta chains follows, all from one sample in a study of shared clonotypes between healthy human individuals. Method: immunoSEQ multiplex PCR; TCRdb's copy keeps in-frame clones and lacks some. Seen here are about 2.1 million clones, about 94% observed once, and the top ten hold more than 1.5%. The sequenced material came from naive CD8+ T cells from PBMCs. The receptors were gathered from a man in his late teens or twenties in good health. Some clones in this sample may be carry-over from other donors' samples. CDR3s include the opening cysteine and the closing phenylalanine or tryptophan. D genes are given only for firm matches. Part of the rows lack a size; the others show once, few, many or a class for expanded clones.

clone_size j_call v_call d_call cdr3_aa cdr3_nt
- TRBJ2-3 TRBV27 - CASSLGGRHTQYF TGTGCCAGCAGTTTAGGGGGCAGACATACGCAGTATTTT
- TRBJ1-1 TRBV7-9 - CASSLVGLSTEAFF TGTGCCAGCAGCTTAGTGGGGCTTAGCACTGAAGCTTTCTTT
- TRBJ2-3 TRBV6-5 - CAARRDRSDTQYF TGTGCCGCAAGACGGGATAGGTCAGATACGCAGTATTTT
- TRBJ2-7 TRBV10-3 - CAISVAIEYLSYEQYF TGTGCCATCAGTGTGGCGATCGAGTACCTCTCCTACGAGCAGTACTTC
- TRBJ2-1 TRBV4-1 - CASSQVLIMGGNEQFF TGCGCCAGCAGCCAAGTGCTCATTATGGGGGGCAATGAGCAGTTCTTC
- TRBJ2-3 TRBV30 TRBD1 CAWSVGSVAGTGGRDTQYF TGTGCCTGGAGTGTGGGATCTGTCGCCGGGACAGGGGGGAGGGATACGCAGTATTTT
- TRBJ2-7 TRBV28 - CASSLGVYSYEQYF TGTGCCAGCAGTTTAGGGGTCTACTCCTACGAGCAGTACTTC
- TRBJ1-6 TRBV30 TRBD1 CAWSVQGDSPLHF TGTGCCTGGAGTGTCCAGGGGGATTCACCCCTCCACTTT
- TRBJ2-7 TRBV11-2 - CASSLGSLASYHEQYF TGTGCCAGCAGCTTAGGGTCGTTGGCTAGCTACCACGAGCAGTACTTC
- TRBJ2-1 TRBV11-2 - CASNSRLETVYNEQFF TGTGCCAGCAACTCCAGGTTGGAGACCGTATACAATGAGCAGTTCTTC
- TRBJ2-7 TRBV28 TRBD1 CASSLFVTGGRYEQYF TGTGCCAGCAGTTTATTCGTGACAGGGGGCCGGTACGAGCAGTACTTC
- TRBJ2-7 TRBV6-5 - CASSYDEGGTYEQYF TGTGCCAGCAGTTATGATGAGGGCGGGACCTACGAGCAGTACTTC
- TRBJ2-1 TRBV2 TRBD1 CASSGTAKAYNEQFF TGTGCCAGCAGCGGGACAGCTAAAGCCTACAATGAGCAGTTCTTC
- TRBJ2-7 TRBV5-1 - CASSLEGGKTSYEQYF TGCGCCAGCAGCTTGGAAGGCGGGAAGACCTCCTACGAGCAGTACTTC
few TRBJ1-5 TRBV19 - CASSIWGQPQHF TGTGCCAGTAGTATCTGGGGTCAGCCCCAGCATTTT
- TRBJ2-3 TRBV28 TRBD1 CASSPGTGGGGTQYF TGTGCCAGCAGCCCCGGGACAGGGGGCGGGGGTACGCAGTATTTT
- TRBJ2-1 TRBV5-5 TRBD1 CASSLAVLDRGLGEQFF TGTGCCAGCAGCTTGGCTGTCCTCGACAGGGGGCTCGGTGAGCAGTTCTTC
- TRBJ2-7 TRBV7-9 - CASSQKAGLQEYF TGTGCCAGCAGCCAGAAGGCCGGGCTTCAGGAGTACTTC
- TRBJ2-3 TRBV29-1 TRBD2 CSVDASGRTDTQYF TGCAGCGTTGATGCTAGCGGGAGGACAGATACGCAGTATTTT
- TRBJ2-7 TRBV28 TRBD1 CASCDRGIYEQYF TGTGCCAGCTGCGACAGGGGGATCTACGAGCAGTACTTC
- TRBJ2-1 TRBV15 TRBD2 CATSRGSAGGDNEQFF TGTGCCACCAGCAGAGGTTCGGCGGGAGGGGACAATGAGCAGTTCTTC
- TRBJ1-1 TRBV19 - CASSKGGTEAFF TGTGCCAGTAGTAAAGGGGGCACTGAAGCTTTCTTT
few TRBJ2-7 TRBV11-2 - CASSLVTGPTYEQYF TGTGCCAGCAGCTTAGTAACGGGACCCACCTACGAGCAGTACTTC
- TRBJ1-5 TRBV28 - CASSLEDSLSQPQHF TGTGCCAGCAGTTTAGAGGACAGCTTAAGCCAGCCCCAGCATTTT
- TRBJ1-1 TRBV29-1 TRBD1 CSGRTGGKDTEAFF TGCAGCGGACGGACAGGGGGCAAGGACACTGAAGCTTTCTTT
few TRBJ2-2 TRBV7-9 - CASRGTWAGELFF TGTGCCAGCAGGGGGACCTGGGCCGGGGAGCTGTTTTTT
- TRBJ2-7 TRBV28 - CASSISPGANYEQYF TGTGCCAGCAGTATATCACCAGGAGCTAACTACGAGCAGTACTTC
- TRBJ1-5 TRBV7-2 - CASSLDSGRGNQPQHF TGTGCCAGCAGCTTAGATTCAGGTCGGGGCAATCAGCCCCAGCATTTT
- TRBJ2-1 TRBV7-6 TRBD2 CASSSPISGSGGEQFF TGTGCCAGCAGCTCGCCCATTAGCGGGAGCGGGGGTGAGCAGTTCTTC
- TRBJ2-2 TRBV10-3 - CAIRSGNTGELFF TGTGCCATCAGGTCAGGCAACACCGGGGAGCTGTTTTTT
- TRBJ2-7 TRBV5-1 - CASSLADRGYEQYF TGCGCCAGCAGCTTGGCTGATCGGGGTTACGAGCAGTACTTC
once TRBJ1-2 TRBV9 - CASSKESGHQDIYGYTF TGTGCCAGCAGCAAAGAAAGCGGTCATCAGGATATCTATGGCTACACCTTC
- TRBJ2-3 TRBV18 - CASSPPRLWADTDTQYF TGTGCCAGCTCACCCCCTAGGCTCTGGGCAGACACAGATACGCAGTATTTT
- TRBJ2-7 TRBV25-1 TRBD2 CASTPRALAGRGEQYF TGTGCCAGCACCCCCCGGGCACTAGCGGGTAGGGGCGAGCAGTACTTC
once TRBJ2-7 TRBV7-9 TRBD2 CASTPGGGAYYEQYF TGTGCCAGCACCCCGGGAGGGGGGGCCTACTACGAGCAGTACTTC
- TRBJ1-2 TRBV6-5 TRBD1 CASSSEIGGNYGYTF TGTGCCAGCAGCTCGGAAATAGGGGGCAACTATGGCTACACCTTC
- TRBJ2-2 TRBV29-1 - CSVMSSITGELFF TGCAGCGTAATGTCTAGCATCACCGGGGAGCTGTTTTTT
- TRBJ2-1 TRBV5-4 - CASSLRLADNEQFF TGTGCCAGCAGCTTGCGGCTAGCAGACAATGAGCAGTTCTTC
- TRBJ1-5 TRBV19 - CASKAGGINQPQHF TGTGCCAGCAAGGCCGGCGGAATCAATCAGCCCCAGCATTTT
once TRBJ1-2 TRBV4-1 - CASSPRGGGYTF TGCGCCAGCAGTCCTCGGGGGGGTGGCTACACCTTC
- TRBJ2-7 TRBV11-2 TRBD1 CASSFTGGEQYF TGTGCCAGCAGCTTTACAGGGGGCGAGCAGTACTTC
- TRBJ1-1 TRBV15 - CATSRGAVTEAFF TGTGCCACCAGCAGAGGGGCAGTCACTGAAGCTTTCTTT
- TRBJ2-5 TRBV9 TRBD2 CASSAWAGGQETQYF TGTGCCAGCAGCGCGTGGGCGGGGGGCCAAGAGACCCAGTACTTC
once TRBJ1-1 TRBV13 TRBD1 CASSPTGTGDTEAFF TGTGCCAGCAGCCCGACCGGGACAGGGGACACTGAAGCTTTCTTT
- TRBJ2-3 TRBV28 TRBD2 CASSPRLAGYTDTQYF TGTGCCAGCAGTCCCCGACTAGCGGGCTACACAGATACGCAGTATTTT
- TRBJ1-2 TRBV5-1 TRBD1 CASSAAGGSGYGYTF TGCGCCAGCAGCGCCGCAGGGGGCAGCGGCTATGGCTACACCTTC
- TRBJ2-2 TRBV7-9 - CASSLGDGPGELFF TGTGCCAGCAGCTTAGGGGATGGGCCTGGGGAGCTGTTTTTT
- TRBJ1-4 TRBV9 - CASRGDNEKLFF TGTGCCAGCAGGGGGGACAACGAAAAACTGTTTTTT
- TRBJ1-5 TRBV28 - CASSPGGSNQPQHF TGTGCCAGCAGCCCCGGGGGTAGCAATCAGCCCCAGCATTTT
- TRBJ2-1 TRBV27 - CASSLEGSYNEQFF TGTGCCAGCAGTTTGGAAGGGTCCTACAATGAGCAGTTCTTC
- TRBJ2-7 TRBV19 - CASSIGLAVSYEQYF TGTGCCAGTAGTATTGGGCTAGCCGTTTCCTACGAGCAGTACTTC
- TRBJ1-3 TRBV7-9 TRBD1 CASSPGGEGPSGNTIYF TGTGCCAGCAGCCCAGGGGGGGAAGGACCGTCTGGAAACACCATATATTTT
- TRBJ2-1 TRBV28 TRBD2 CASSILANNEQFF TGTGCCAGCAGTATACTAGCGAACAATGAGCAGTTCTTC
once TRBJ2-3 TRBV27 - CASSLGQDGTGNTDTQYF TGTGCCAGCAGTTTAGGACAAGACGGGACCGGCAACACAGATACGCAGTATTTT